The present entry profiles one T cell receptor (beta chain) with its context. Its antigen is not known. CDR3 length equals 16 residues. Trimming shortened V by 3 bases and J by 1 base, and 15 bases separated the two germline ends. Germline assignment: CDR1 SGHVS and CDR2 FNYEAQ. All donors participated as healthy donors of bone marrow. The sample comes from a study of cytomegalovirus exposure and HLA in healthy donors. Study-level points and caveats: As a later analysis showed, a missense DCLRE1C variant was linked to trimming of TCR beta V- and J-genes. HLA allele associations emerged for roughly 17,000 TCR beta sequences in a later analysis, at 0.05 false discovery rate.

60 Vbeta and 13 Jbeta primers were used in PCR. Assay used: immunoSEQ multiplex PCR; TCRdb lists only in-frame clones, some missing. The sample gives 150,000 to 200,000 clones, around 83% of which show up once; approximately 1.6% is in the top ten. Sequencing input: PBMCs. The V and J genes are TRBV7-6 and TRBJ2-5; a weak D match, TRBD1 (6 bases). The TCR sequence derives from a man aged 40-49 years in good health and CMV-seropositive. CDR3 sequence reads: CASSFQAGTIQETQYF. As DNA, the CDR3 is TGTGCCAGCAGCTTCCAAGCCGGGACAATCCAAGAGACCCAGTACTTC.